This T cell receptor beta chain was recorded in a study of cytomegalovirus exposure and HLA in healthy donors. The PCR was carried out with 60 Vbeta primers and 13 Jbeta primers. Assay: immunoSEQ multiplex PCR; the TCRdb copy retains only in-frame clones and omits some. Among some 110,000 clones listed, around 84% were seen once. This CDR3 has 15 amino acids. Looked up from germline, CDR1 is MDHEN and CDR2 is SYDVKM. Trimming shortened V by 2 bases and J by 0 bases, and 8 bases separated the two germline ends. V is TRBV28 and J is TRBJ1-5, with no clear D. The TCR was taken from a man aged 25 to 40 in good health and CMV-seropositive. Sample: PBMCs. This CDR3 is CASSLRRGSNQPQHF. CDR3 coding DNA: TGTGCCAGCAGTTTAAGGCGGGGTAGCAATCAGCCCCAGCATTTT.